What follows describes a single T cell receptor beta chain. This receptor's antigen is unknown. No much larger clone exists at a distance of one base, and base qualities are not known. These data come from a study of blood T cell repertoires in COVID-19 (dated by TCRdb to the early 2020s). For context, the study as a whole: Collaborator samples came from the United States, Italy and Spain and covered acute and convalescent phases of COVID-19. The prospective study material was composed of cDNA or gDNA derived from T cells, B-cell-depleted T cells, or PBMCs. Deeply sampled blood TCRbeta repertoires from subjects exposed to, actively infected with, or recovered from COVID-19 were included in the dataset. A freely available public database, intended as a resource for researchers studying the immune response to SARS-CoV-2, is where the repertoires were released. The samples were drawn from the first 160 participants of the ongoing ImmuneRACE study and from 1,254 subjects provided by 6 global collaborators. The sample metadata nearly always contained a de-identified subject ID, COVID-19 status, age in years and sex. Where available, HLA class I and class II types were obtained from metadata supplied by the sample provider rather than from assay-based typing. On the study overall, not on this receptor specifically: The quantity of clinical and demographic metadata differed by source and by participant and was supplied without curation.

Spanning cysteine to phenylalanine, the CDR3 consists of 13 amino acids. This entry keeps only the CDR3 DNA: 39 bases, framed from base 1. A distance of 6 bases separates the germline ends of V and J, which lose 3 bases and 1 base respectively. The germline V gene provides CDR1 KGHSH and CDR2 LQKENI. Another Seattle source contributed samples from volunteer blood donors who had recovered from COVID-19. Collaborating institutions collected whole blood in K2EDTA tubes following their own protocols. For TCRbeta analysis, collaborator samples were shipped as frozen whole blood, as isolated PBMCs, or as DNA extracted from either sample type. TCRbeta CDR3 regions were amplified from genomic DNA by means of the immunoSEQ Assay, a bias-controlled multiplex PCR. Per the source publication's procedure: Within the assay, amplification of reference gene primers was used to estimate how many nucleated cells each sample contained. To quantify the absolute abundance of each unique TCRbeta CDR3 rearrangement, sequence reads were collapsed and filtered. Productive Simpson clonality was computed per sample as the square root of Simpson's diversity index over productive rearrangements. Entries here come from immuneACCESS through TCRdb and include only in-frame sequences with V and J called. Some clones fail to appear in such tables; in the studies checked, an unresolved V gene covers under half of the shortfall, and the cause of the remainder is unknown. That table is the source of V, J and clone size, and D and trimming were worked out from the DNA. The sample table holds 150,000 to 200,000 clones, of which less than 85% were seen once. Jointly, the top ten make up roughly 13% of the sample.

The clonotype originates from a man aged 45-65 years who had recovered from COVID-19. The chain was built from TRBV18 and TRBJ1-1, with no confident D gene call. The sample taken for sequencing was peripheral blood. The CDR3 sequence is CASSPVWNTEAFF. The DNA sequence is as follows: TGTGCCAGCTCACCTGTATGGAACACTGAAGCTTTCTTT.